A single T cell receptor (beta chain) is shown here with its context. The CDR3 length is 14 residues. Per the germline V gene, CDR1 is SGDLS and CDR2 is YYNGEE. Between the trimmed V and J ends, which lost 5 bases and 3 bases, there was a span of 12 bases. The data are from a study of blood T cell repertoires in COVID-19. Sequenced by immunoSEQ multiplex PCR; TCRdb stores in-frame clones only, minus some. This table holds 300,000 to 400,000 clones, 90% found once. Source material: PBMCs or T cells enriched from blood (not recorded which). The receptor was isolated from a man in his sixties who had recovered from COVID-19. This chain uses TRBV9 with TRBJ1-5; D is possibly TRBD1 (5 bases). Here the CDR3 reads CASSSGSYNQPQHF. DNA for the CDR3: TGTGCCAGCAGTTCAGGGTCCTACAATCAGCCCCAGCATTTT.